This T cell receptor beta chain originates from a study of early T cells in non-severe SARS-CoV-2 infection. Turning to the study itself: Sequenced bulk RNA came from whole blood that was unsorted, and chains were unpaired. Study observations and caveats: Matching against VDJdb likely underestimated virus-specific expansions, favoring anti-spike CD8.

Trimming took off 5 bases at V and 0 bases at J, with 10 bases between the two ends. CDR1 is LGHDT and CDR2 is YNNKEL in the germline V gene (reference sequence). This CDR3 is built from 14 residues. cDNA molecules, individually, were tagged with unique molecular identifiers. MiXCR, applied by TCRdb to the 5' RACE reads, yields one record per CDR3 protein. This table has 95,000 to 150,000 distinct CDR3 sequences, 15% appearing once. This clonotype was picked up a small number of times. Its antigen is undetermined. The receptor was derived from an adult who was a healthcare worker with PCR-confirmed SARS-CoV-2 infection or an uninfected control (not recorded which). V usage is TRBV3-1 and J usage is TRBJ1-1; D unresolved. The material sequenced was whole blood. In nucleotides, the CDR3 is TGTGCCAGCAGCTTTCGCATGATGAACACTGAAGCTTTCTTT. Translating gives CASSFRMMNTEAFF.